The 16 T cell receptor beta chains reported below all come from one sample, sequenced in a study of blood T cell repertoires in COVID-19. Generated by immunoSEQ multiplex PCR, the TCRdb table keeps only in-frame clones and is missing some. The repertoire has approximately 220,000 clones, roughly 85% of them found once; the top ten carry 3% to 4%. Sequencing used PBMCs or T cells enriched from blood (not recorded which). Source of these receptors: a middle-aged woman who had been exposed to COVID-19.

CDR3 nucleotides: TGCGCCAGCAGCTCCGGACTAGCGGGGGCCCCAGATACGCAGTATTTT. This sequence encodes CASSSGLAGAPDTQYF. J is TRBJ2-3 and V is TRBV5-1; 13 nucleotides line up with TRBD2. CDR3 length: 16 residues. Germline CDR1 is SGHRS and CDR2 is YFSETQ. The trim removed 3 bases at V and 4 bases at J, leaving 5 bases unmatched.

The CDR3 here is CASNGGDATNEKLFF. CDR3 in DNA: TGTGCCAGTAATGGCGGAGATGCAACTAATGAAAAACTGTTTTTT. The V call is TRBV19, the J call TRBJ1-4; D gene uncertain. This CDR3 region has 15 residues. CDR1 and CDR2 from the germline V gene are LNHDA and SQIVND (reference sequence). Trimming removed 7 bases at V and 0 bases at J, with 12 bases between. The variable domain in full, with the rest retrieved from reference TRBV19 and TRBJ1-4, is DGGITQSPKYLFRKEGQNVTLSCEQNLNHDAMYWYRQDPGQGLRLIYYSQIVNDFQKGDIAEGYSVSREKKESFPLTVTSAQKNPTAFYLCASNGGDATNEKLFFGSGTQLSVL.

In this sample, this clone turned up many times. The chain couples TRBV7-2 to TRBJ2-3; 11 nucleotides line up with TRBD2. With V trimmed by 3 bases and J by 2 bases, 4 bases remained unmatched. The CDR3 length is 16 residues. Per germline, CDR1 SGHTA and CDR2 FQGNSA. The CDR3 region has the DNA TGTGCCAGCAGCTTGGATAGCGGGGGGGACACAGATACGCAGTATTTT. It encodes CASSLDSGGDTDTQYF.

The V and J genes are TRBV4-2 and TRBJ2-1, with TRBD2 as a possible D gene (7 bases). Germline values: CDR1 LGHNA, CDR2 YNFKEQ. This CDR3 is 17 amino acids long. V dropped 4 bases and J dropped 0 bases, with 16 bases sitting between them. The CDR3 sequence: CASSRGAGDFSYNEQFF. In DNA, the CDR3 is TGTGCCAGCAGCCGGGGGGCGGGGGACTTCTCCTACAATGAGCAGTTCTTC.

The V gene is TRBV6-2 or TRBV6-3, the J gene TRBJ2-1; D is possibly TRBD1 (6 bases). The CDR3 has 15 residues. V was cut by 2 bases and J by 1 base, with 9 bases left in between. Germline CDR1 reads MNHEY; CDR2 reads SVGEGT. The CDR3 bases are TGTGCCAGCAGTTACGGGCAGGGGTCCTACAATGAGCAGTTCTTC. This sequence encodes CASSYGQGSYNEQFF.

The J gene is TRBJ1-1, the V gene TRBV5-4; 8 positions agree with TRBD1. This CDR3 region has 16 residues. The ends lost 4 bases at V and 2 bases at J; junction bases unmatched: 10. The germline gives CDR1 SGHNT, CDR2 YYREEE (reference sequence). In nucleotides, the CDR3 is TGTGCCAGCAGCATAACGTCAGGGGGCGCAAACACTGAAGCTTTCTTT. As protein: CASSITSGGANTEAFF. The whole variable domain, remainder taken from reference TRBV5-4 and TRBJ1-1, is ETGVTQSPTHLIKTRGQQVTLRCSSQSGHNTVSWYQQALGQGPQFIFQYYREEENGRGNFPPRFSGLQFPNYSSELNVNALELDDSALYLCASSITSGGANTEAFFGQGTRLTVV.

This chain uses TRBV7-2 with TRBJ2-5; D uncertain. Germline CDR1 SGHTA, CDR2 FQGNSA. V gave up 1 base and J gave up 4 bases, with 10 bases separating them. The CDR3 spans 14 residues. The CDR3 loop reads CASSLGVDRETQYF. The CDR3 DNA reads as TGTGCCAGCAGCTTAGGCGTAGATAGAGAGACCCAGTACTTC.

This chain links TRBV14 with TRBJ1-6, with 10 bases aligning to TRBD1. Germline V gene data show CDR1 as SGHDN and CDR2 as FVKESK. CDR3 length: 15 residues. V trimming: 4 bases; J trimming: 9 bases; junction bases outside the gene matches: 6. CDR3 sequence reads: CASSLTGGAGSPLHF. The CDR3, as DNA: TGTGCCAGCAGCCTGACAGGGGGCGCGGGTTCACCCCTCCACTTT.

CDR3 region: CASSENIEGVSKTQYF. The CDR3 nucleotides read TGTGCCAGCAGTGAAAATATAGAAGGGGTCTCGAAGACCCAGTACTTC. This chain connects TRBV2 to TRBJ2-5, with TRBD1 as a possible D gene (5 bases). The germline CDR1 and CDR2 sequences are SNHLY and FYNNEI. The V gene lost 2 bases and the J gene lost 6 bases, with 19 bases spanning the gap. The CDR3 contains 16 residues.

The chain uses TRBV10-3 and TRBJ1-6; D might be TRBD1 (6 bases). CDR1 and CDR2 from the germline V gene are ENHRY and SYGVKD. The CDR3 length is 14 residues. Trimming cost V 4 bases and J 12 bases, with 16 bases left between them. CDR3 nucleotides: TGTGCCATCAGTGCCCAGGGGCGAGAGAGACCCCTCCACTTT. It specifies CAISAQGRERPLHF.

The chain recombines TRBV20-1 with TRBJ1-1; D not resolved. Germline CDR1 is DFQATT and CDR2 is SNEGSKA (reference sequence). This CDR3 is built from 11 residues. V lost 6 bases to trimming and J lost 1 base, with 6 bases between them. The CDR3 here is CSAAENTEAFF. CDR3 coding DNA: TGCAGTGCGGCAGAGAACACTGAAGCTTTCTTT.

The chain is built from TRBV19 and TRBJ1-1; D gene unclear. CDR3 length equals 13 residues. Germline V gene data show CDR1 as LNHDA and CDR2 as SQIVND (reference sequence). Trimming shortened V by 3 bases and J by 1 base, and 6 bases separated the two germline ends. The CDR3 protein is CASSMPGNTEAFF. The CDR3 DNA reads TGTGCCAGTAGTATGCCGGGGAACACTGAAGCTTTCTTT.

This clone has just a few counts. The V gene is TRBV19, the J gene TRBJ1-5; D unclear. Germline values: CDR1 LNHDA, CDR2 SQIVND (reference sequence). CDR3 length: 14 residues. Trimming took 2 bases from V and 6 from J, leaving 11 bases between them. CDR3 bases: TGTGCCAGTAGTATATCGGGGTTCGGTCAGCCCCAGCATTTT. Its translation: CASSISGFGQPQHF.

This chain uses TRBV9 with TRBJ2-2; weak D call: TRBD2 (6 bases). The CDR3 is 16 amino acids. Trimming stripped 0 bases from V and 3 bases from J, with 12 bases between. Looked up from germline, CDR1 is SGDLS and CDR2 is YYNGEE. CDR3 coding DNA: TGTGCCAGCAGCGTAGAGGTAGGGACTTACACCGGGGAGCTGTTTTTT. It specifies CASSVEVGTYTGELFF.

DNA of the CDR3: TGTGCCAGTAGGGCAGTTGCAACTAATGAAAAACTGTTTTTT. Its translation is CASRAVATNEKLFF. The V gene is TRBV19, the J gene TRBJ1-4; D call uncertain. V was pared by 6 bases and J by 0 bases, with 8 bases between. CDR1 and CDR2 from the germline V gene are LNHDA and SQIVND (reference sequence). This CDR3 has 14 amino acids.

The J gene is TRBJ1-2, the V gene TRBV19; D gene ambiguous. Trimming took 10 bases from V and 0 from J, leaving 21 bases between them. The germline gives CDR1 LNHDA, CDR2 SQIVND (reference sequence). CDR3 length equals 16 residues. The CDR3, as DNA: TGTGCCACCACAAGGCTTGGGTCGGACTCTAACTATGGCTACACCTTC. Translated, it gives CATTRLGSDSNYGYTF.